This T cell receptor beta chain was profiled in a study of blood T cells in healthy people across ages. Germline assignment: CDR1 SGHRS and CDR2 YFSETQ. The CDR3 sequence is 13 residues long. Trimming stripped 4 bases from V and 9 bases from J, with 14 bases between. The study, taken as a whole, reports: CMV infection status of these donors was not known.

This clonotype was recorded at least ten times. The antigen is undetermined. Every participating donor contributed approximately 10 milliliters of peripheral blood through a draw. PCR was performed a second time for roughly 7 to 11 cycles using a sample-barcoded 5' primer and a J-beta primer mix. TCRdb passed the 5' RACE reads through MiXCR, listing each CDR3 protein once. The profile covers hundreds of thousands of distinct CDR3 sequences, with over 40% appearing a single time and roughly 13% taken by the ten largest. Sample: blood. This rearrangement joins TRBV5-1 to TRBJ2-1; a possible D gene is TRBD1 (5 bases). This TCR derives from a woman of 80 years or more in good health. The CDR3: CASSGTGLGEQFF. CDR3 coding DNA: TGCGCCAGCAGCGGAACAGGCCTGGGTGAGCAGTTCTTC.